This T cell receptor (beta chain) was profiled in a study of vaccination effects on CD4 cells after COVID-19. CD4+ T cells specific for antigen were expanded with viral peptide pools by the ViraFEST assay before sequencing. CD4+ T cells were isolated after 10 days of culture. Either the mRNA-1273 or the BNT162b2 vaccine was given to participants as two doses. A few million PBMC per well were cultured with approximately 9 IU/ml IL-2 and 8 to 10 ug/ml peptides. Germline loops: CDR1 LNHNV, CDR2 YYDKDF (reference sequence). This CDR3 is 14 amino acids long. V lost 1 base and J lost 2, with 8 bases in between. TCRdb's copy holds only in-frame clones and misses some; the assay was immunoSEQ multiplex PCR. The sample has roughly 32,000 clones, approximately 75% seen once. As for this clone: The antigen is not known.

The sequence was obtained from a human donor who received a COVID-19 vaccine. The gene calls are TRBV15 and TRBJ2-5; D is perhaps TRBD2 (5 bases). The sample in question was CD4+ T cells from PBMCs cultured with HCoV-229E spike peptides, obtained after COVID-19 vaccination. CDR3 sequence (DNA): TGTGCCACCAGCAGAGGAGCGGAGCAAGAGACCCAGTACTTC. It is translated as CATSRGAEQETQYF.